This T cell receptor beta chain originates from a study of PD-1 blockade in classical Hodgkin lymphoma (TCRdb year 2020). For the study in its entirety: Nivolumab dosing was 3 mg/kg intravenously every 2 weeks, continuing until either disease progression or unacceptable toxicity. A peripheral blood immune signature of response to PD-1 blockade in classical Hodgkin lymphoma was defined using TCR beta sequencing and CyTOF.

Genomic DNA was isolated using the Qiagen DNeasy kit from unsorted PBMCs as well as from negatively selected CD4+ and CD8+ fractions. Using primers that anneal to V and J segments, immunoSEQ multiplex PCR amplified the TCR beta CDR3 regions. A synthetic immune receptor repertoire was used to minimize amplification bias, and any residual bias was removed computationally once sequencing was done. On the authors' methods: Repertoire diversity was quantified as the Shannon entropy index using custom Python scripts. Unsorted, CD4+ and CD8+ repertoires were examined separately, except in combined analyses, for which CD4+ and CD8+ sequences were merged in silico. Clonal expansion was defined as a frequency increase of at least 2-fold after treatment compared with C1D1, and clones undetected at baseline were assigned a pseudocount of 0.5. Singleton clones were defined as clones with 0 or 1 copy at C1D1, and non-singleton clones were defined as clones with 2 or more copies. Clones expanded in unsorted samples were labelled as CD4+, CD8+ or unknown by matching protein sequences in sorted samples from the same patient. Wilcoxon tests were applied to paired samples to test diversity changes from C1D1 to C4D1. The clones in this table, taken by TCRdb from immuneACCESS, are in-frame only. Not every clone is retained; where verified, under half of the shortfall comes from an unresolved V gene, and the cause of the rest is unknown. For V, J and clone size, that table is used; D and trimming come from the DNA. This sample comprises 95,000 to 100,000 clones, around 89% of them detected only once. About 6.1% of the sample comes from the top ten.

The study at large found these results: Trial patients achieving complete response had baseline diversity similar to newly diagnosed patients, whereas partial responders and progressors had significantly lower diversity. The study was restricted to a single clinical trial cohort, and the causes of repertoire differences, possibly disease activity or prior therapy, were left undefined. Diversity was lower in patients who began nivolumab less than 1 year after ASCT, so these patients were left out of later analyses to avoid confounding by immune reconstitution. Baseline TCR diversity was reported as lower in newly diagnosed patients than in healthy donors, and lower still in relapsed/refractory patients. A significant rise by C4D1 was seen in CD4+ but not CD8+ TCR diversity (p=0.0027 vs p=0.16), with the rise being most apparent in complete responders (p=0.02).

The intended sense of this specimen's time point label: cycle 2 day 1 (C2D1) of nivolumab. Every trial patient had relapsed after autologous stem cell transplantation, and cohorts A, B and C differed in prior brentuximab vedotin exposure. The trial cohort included some 53 patients with relapsed/refractory classical Hodgkin lymphoma, and each patient had a best overall response of complete response, partial response or progressive disease. Single-agent nivolumab was administered to trial patients in the multi-cohort phase II CheckMate 205 trial. Best overall response was determined by an independent review committee according to the 2007 International Working Group response criteria. Trial PBMCs were collected just before the start of nivolumab (C1D1) and during therapy at cycle 2 day 1 and cycle 4 day 1. Peripheral blood was collected in 8 mL Vacutainer Cell Preparation Tubes, from which PBMCs were isolated by centrifugation and then cryopreserved.

CDR1 and CDR2, per the germline V gene, are SNHLY and FYNNEI. Trimming takes 4 bases from V and 5 bases from J, and the germline ends sit 13 bases apart. The CDR3 runs 14 amino acids, cysteine and phenylalanine included. Solely the CDR3 DNA is kept, with 42 bases framed from the first base. About this clone itself: The target of this receptor is not known. Base qualities are missing; no much larger clone stands one base away.

The input for sequencing was peripheral blood mononuclear cells (PBMCs), taken before the second cycle of nivolumab. This clonotype was obtained from a human donor with classical Hodgkin lymphoma. The receptor chain draws on TRBV2 and TRBJ2-3; a confident D gene designation cannot be given. The CDR3 here reads CASSGWIGIDTQYF. At the DNA level, the sequence is TGTGCCAGCAGTGGATGGATAGGCATAGATACGCAGTATTTT.